This entry lists 27 T cell receptor beta chains sequenced from one sample in a study of blood T cell repertoires in COVID-19. Sequencing was performed with immunoSEQ multiplex PCR; in TCRdb, only in-frame clones are kept and a portion is missing. The repertoire consists of 250,000 or so clones, with 83% occurring once and the leading ten covering 3.6%. The specimen was PBMCs or T cells enriched from blood (not recorded which). These receptor sequences come from a woman between 40 and 55 years old who had been exposed to COVID-19.

This rearrangement joins TRBV7-2 to TRBJ2-5, with D possibly matching TRBD1 (6 bases). In germline, CDR1 is SGHTA, CDR2 FQGNSA. CDR3 size: 15 residues. Trimming cost V 1 base and J 3 bases, with 12 bases left between them. The CDR3 protein is CASSLDRVGEETQYF. For the CDR3, the DNA is TGTGCCAGCAGCTTAGACAGGGTGGGGGAAGAGACCCAGTACTTC.

The chain recombines TRBV27 with TRBJ1-5, with 7 nucleotides matching TRBD1. The CDR3 sequence is 14 residues long. Per germline, CDR1 MNHEY and CDR2 SMNVEV (reference sequence). The trim removed 7 bases at V and 2 bases at J, leaving 5 bases unmatched. The CDR3 region is CASKGGQGNQPQHF. The CDR3 nucleotides are TGTGCCAGCAAGGGCGGACAGGGCAATCAGCCCCAGCATTTT.

V usage is TRBV3-1 (or the pseudogene TRBV3-2) and J usage is TRBJ2-2, with 11 bases that match TRBD2. The V gene's germline CDR1 is LGHDT and CDR2 YNNKEL (reference sequence). CDR3 length: 15 residues. V trimming: 8 bases; J trimming: 6 bases; junction bases outside the gene matches: 8. The CDR3 DNA sequence: TGTGCCAGCGCACATAGCGGGGGGGCCGCCGGGGAGCTGTTTTTT. Translating gives CASAHSGGAAGELFF.

This clone was observed once. This chain links TRBV15 with TRBJ2-7, with TRBD2 identical over 11 bases. The V segment lost 6 bases and the J segment 2 bases; nucleotides outside the gene matches: 18. The CDR3 consists of 19 residues. Germline V lookup: CDR1 LNHNV, CDR2 YYDKDF (reference sequence). The CDR3 DNA follows: TGTGCCACCAGACCAGAGGTCCCCCCGGGACTAGCGGCCCCCTACGAGCAGTACTTC. Translating gives CATRPEVPPGLAAPYEQYF.

The V and J genes are TRBV14 and TRBJ1-6; D perhaps matches TRBD1 (6 bases). The CDR3 is 16 residues long. From germline, CDR1 is SGHDN and CDR2 FVKESK. The germline V and J ends were trimmed by 5 bases and 3 bases, with 14 bases remaining between them. CDR3 nucleotide sequence: TGTGCCAGCAGCTCAATTCAGGGGAACTATAATTCACCCCTCCACTTT. Amino acids: CASSSIQGNYNSPLHF. The full variable domain, rest sourced from reference TRBV14 and TRBJ1-6, is EAGVTQFPSHSVIEKGQTVTLRCDPISGHDNLYWYRRVMGKEIKFLLHFVKESKQDESGMPNNRFLAERTGGTYSTLKVQPAELEDSGVYFCASSSIQGNYNSPLHFGNGTRLTVT.

This chain connects TRBV7-9 to TRBJ1-4, with 9 bases that match TRBD1. The CDR3 consists of 15 residues. Germline V lookup: CDR1 SEHNR, CDR2 FQNEAQ (reference sequence). The V and J ends lost 3 bases and 6 bases, in that order; junction bases with no gene match: 5. The CDR3 bases are TGTGCCAGCAGCTTTACAGGGGGCGCGGATGAAAAACTGTTTTTT. The encoded protein is CASSFTGGADEKLFF.

This clone is a singleton in its sample. V is TRBV6-5 and J is TRBJ1-1; D may be TRBD1 (6 bases). This CDR3 comprises 14 residues. V was clipped by 2 bases and J by 0 bases, with 7 bases between them. Germline values: CDR1 MNHEY, CDR2 SVGAGI. The CDR3 nucleotides read TGTGCCAGCAGTTACGGACAGATGAACACTGAAGCTTTCTTT. Its protein product is CASSYGQMNTEAFF.

The chain carries TRBV3-1 (or the pseudogene TRBV3-2) and TRBJ2-7, with 7 bases matching TRBD1. There are 13 residues in the CDR3. After removal of 3 bases from V and 6 bases from J, the junction contained 5 bases not matched to a gene. Germline loops: CDR1 LGHDT, CDR2 YNNKEL (reference sequence). The CDR3 here is CASSQTGIGEQYF. The CDR3 nucleotides read TGTGCCAGCAGCCAGACAGGGATAGGCGAGCAGTACTTC.

The table lists this clone with a few counts. The rearrangement links TRBV19 to TRBJ2-3; 12 bases agree with TRBD2. Germline CDR1 LNHDA, CDR2 SQIVND (reference sequence). V trimming: 5 bases; J trimming: 4 bases; junction bases outside the gene matches: 7. The length of the CDR3 is 16 residues. Here the CDR3 reads CASSSPGLAGSDTQYF. DNA for the CDR3: TGTGCCAGTAGTTCTCCGGGACTAGCGGGTTCAGATACGCAGTATTTT.

This sequence joins TRBV19 and TRBJ1-1; D might be TRBD1 (6 bases). CDR1 and CDR2 from the germline V gene are LNHDA and SQIVND (reference sequence). The CDR3 is made up of 14 amino acids. The ends were cut back, 7 bases at V and 12 bases at J, with 24 bases in the middle. CDR3 sequence: CASIPGSGEISPFF. DNA of the CDR3: TGTGCCAGTATCCCGGGGTCAGGGGAGATTTCACCTTTCTTT.

This clone appeared a single time. The rearrangement uses TRBV6-5 and TRBJ2-3; D unresolved. V shed 6 bases and J shed 0 bases, with 7 bases lying between them. CDR3 length: 13 residues. Germline V gene lookup returns CDR1 MNHEY and CDR2 SVGAGI. The CDR3 DNA follows: TGTGCCAGCAGAGAGACTAGCACAGATACGCAGTATTTT. As protein: CASRETSTDTQYF.

The rearrangement joins TRBV5-6 to TRBJ1-2; D possibly corresponds to TRBD1 (6 bases). The length of the CDR3 is 13 residues. In germline, CDR1 is SGHDT, CDR2 YYEEEE. V lost 2 bases and J lost 7, with 12 bases in between. The CDR3 here is CASSFTGPPGYTF. CDR3 sequence (DNA): TGTGCCAGCAGCTTCACAGGGCCCCCTGGCTACACCTTC.

V gene TRBV3-1 (or the pseudogene TRBV3-2) combines with J gene TRBJ1-4; 10 nucleotides align to TRBD1. CDR1 and CDR2 from the germline V gene are LGHDT and YNNKEL (reference sequence). The CDR3 runs 16 residues. V dropped 4 bases and J dropped 4; count of bases not matched to a gene: 6. The CDR3 DNA follows: TGTGCCAGCAGCCCCAGACAGGGGGCAGGTAATGAAAAACTGTTTTTT. Translation gives CASSPRQGAGNEKLFF.

The chain recombines TRBV9 with TRBJ2-1; 11 bases align to TRBD2. In germline, CDR1 is SGDLS, CDR2 YYNGEE. J was trimmed by 7 bases and V by 0 bases; bases with no gene match: 9. The CDR3 has 17 amino acids. CDR3 DNA sequence: TGTGCCAGCAGCGTAGTCGGCTGGGTAGCGGGGGGGAATGAGCAGTTCTTC. Its translation: CASSVVGWVAGGNEQFF.

Only one count was recorded for this clone. The V call is TRBV29-1, the J call TRBJ2-3; a possible D gene is TRBD2 (7 bases). The CDR3 runs to 15 residues. V was shortened by 2 bases and J by 3 bases, with 15 bases between the two germline ends. Germline-derived CDR1 and CDR2 are SQVTM and ANQGSEA. CDR3 region: CSVETLGGVTDTQYF. The CDR3 bases are TGCAGCGTTGAAACACTAGGGGGGGTTACAGATACGCAGTATTTT.

V is TRBV7-9 and J is TRBJ2-3, with D uncertain. Germline-derived CDR1 and CDR2 are SEHNR and FQNEAQ (reference sequence). The CDR3 totals 13 residues. Trimming left V 3 bases short and J 1 base short, with 5 bases between. CDR3 DNA sequence: TGTGCCAGCAGCTTTTATGGCACAGATACGCAGTATTTT. Its translation is CASSFYGTDTQYF.

The chain is built from TRBV6-1 and TRBJ1-1; D gene uncertain. V was cut by 2 bases and J by 10 bases, with 11 bases left in between. The germline V gene has CDR1 MNHNS and CDR2 SASEGT. This CDR3 spans 12 amino acids. CDR3 nucleotide sequence: TGTGCCAGCAGTGAATATAGCCCTGGAGCTTTCTTT. It encodes CASSEYSPGAFF.

V is TRBV10-1 and J is TRBJ1-2, with 7 nucleotides matching TRBD1. Per germline, CDR1 WNHNN and CDR2 SYGVQD (reference sequence). The CDR3 has 14 residues. V lost 10 bases, J lost 1 base, and 9 bases stayed unmatched. CDR3 in amino acids: CATPDRPFNYGYTF. DNA for the CDR3: TGCGCCACCCCGGACAGGCCCTTTAACTATGGCTACACCTTC.

The V call is TRBV7-9, the J call TRBJ1-5; 7 bases map to TRBD1. Germline trimming cut 5 bases from V and 6 bases from J; bases unmatched to any gene: 10. This CDR3 comprises 15 residues. Germline V gene sequence: CDR1 SEHNR, CDR2 FQNEAQ (reference sequence). The CDR3 nucleotides are TGTGCCAGCAGCCAAGGGGACGGGACAGCTCAGCCCCAGCATTTT. Its translation: CASSQGDGTAQPQHF.

This clone showed up just once. The chain employs TRBV28 and TRBJ2-3, with D unclear. This CDR3 has 11 amino acids. Trimming shortened V by 5 bases and J by 3 bases, and 3 bases separated the two germline ends. Germline V CDR1 and CDR2: MDHEN, SYDVKM. The CDR3 spells CASSHTDTQYF. The CDR3 DNA reads as TGTGCCAGCAGTCATACAGATACGCAGTATTTT.

The rearrangement links TRBV3-1 (or the pseudogene TRBV3-2) to TRBJ2-2; D ambiguous. V was pared by 1 base and J by 4 bases, with 7 bases between. The CDR3 runs to 14 residues. CDR1 is LGHDT, CDR2 YNNKEL, per germline (reference sequence). The CDR3 is CASSQAGSTGELFF. The CDR3 DNA reads TGTGCCAGCAGCCAAGCTGGCAGCACCGGGGAGCTGTTTTTT.

This rearrangement joins TRBV13 to TRBJ2-1; D may be TRBD2 (7 bases). The CDR3 totals 17 residues. Germline V gene sequence: CDR1 PRHDT, CDR2 FYEKMQ (reference sequence). Trimming left V 1 base short and J 8 bases short, with 21 bases between. Here the CDR3 DNA reads TGTGCCAGCAGCTTAGACCGTAGGGGGGGCGCGAAGGATGAGCAGTTCTTC. This codes for CASSLDRRGGAKDEQFF.

This clone was seen a single time. This chain links TRBV4-1 with TRBJ1-2, with TRBD1 matching 10 bases. This CDR3 comprises 14 residues. Germline assignment: CDR1 MGHRA and CDR2 YSYEKL. V dropped 1 base and J dropped 5; count of bases not matched to a gene: 1. CDR3 in DNA: TGCGCCAGCAGCCAAGGACAGGGGGCTTATGGCTACACCTTC. Protein: CASSQGQGAYGYTF.

The chain employs TRBV6-1 and TRBJ2-1; perhaps TRBD2 as D (6 bases). Germline V gene sequence: CDR1 MNHNS, CDR2 SASEGT. This CDR3 spans 17 amino acids. The germline V and J ends were trimmed by 4 bases and 6 bases, with 22 bases remaining between them. CDR3 protein: CASSGRSGGTPGNEQFF. The CDR3 DNA follows: TGTGCCAGCAGTGGCCGGAGTGGGGGGACCCCCGGCAATGAGCAGTTCTTC.

This clone was counted a few times. The V and J genes are TRBV9 and TRBJ1-1; D might be TRBD1 (6 bases). CDR1 SGDLS and CDR2 YYNGEE come from the germline V gene. V lost 4 bases and J lost 8, with 12 bases in between. The CDR3 is 12 residues long. The CDR3 protein is CASSFTGTEAFF. CDR3 nucleotide sequence: TGTGCCAGCAGCTTCACCGGGACAGAAGCTTTCTTT. Using reference TRBV9 and TRBJ1-1 for the parts outside the CDR3, the full variable domain is DSGVTQTPKHLITATGQRVTLRCSPRSGDLSVYWYQQSLDQGLQFLIQYYNGEERAKGNILERFSAQQFPDLHSELNLSSLELGDSALYFCASSFTGTEAFFGQGTRLTVV.

The rearrangement links TRBV4-1 to TRBJ1-2; 7 bases are shared with TRBD1. The junction had 10 bases not matched to a gene; V was cut back by 0 bases and J by 0 bases. The CDR3 loop spans 18 amino acids. Germline V lookup: CDR1 MGHRA, CDR2 YSYEKL. CDR3 protein: CASSQDTGRGASNYGYTF. The CDR3, as DNA: TGCGCCAGCAGCCAAGATACGGGCAGGGGGGCGTCTAACTATGGCTACACCTTC.

This clone has only one observation. The V call is TRBV7-9, the J call TRBJ2-7, with D tentatively TRBD2 (6 bases). V dropped 1 base and J dropped 2 bases, with 12 bases sitting between them. In germline, CDR1 is SEHNR, CDR2 FQNEAQ (reference sequence). This CDR3 spans 15 amino acids. In DNA form, the CDR3 reads TGTGCCAGCAGCTTAGGGGACTCTCCCCCCTACGAGCAGTACTTC. It codes for CASSLGDSPPYEQYF. Full variable domain (outside the CDR3, taken from reference TRBV7-9 and TRBJ2-7): DTGVSQNPRHKITKRGQNVTFRCDPISEHNRLYWYRQTLGQGPEFLTYFQNEAQLEKSRLLSDRFSAERPKGSFSTLEIQRTEQGDSAMYLCASSLGDSPPYEQYFGPGTRLTVT.